This TCR beta chain was found in a study of control samples from healthy donors and cancer patients. Libraries were prepared by immunoSEQ multiplex PCR; TCRdb keeps only in-frame clonotypes and omits some of them. The sample lists roughly 370,000 clones; 80% to 95% were seen once. Germline CDR1 is GTSNPN and CDR2 is SVGIG (reference sequence). The CDR3 consists of 13 residues. The germline V and J ends were trimmed by 0 bases and 8 bases, with 13 bases remaining between them. The V call is TRBV30, the J call TRBJ1-2; the D is unclear. Sequencing used PBMCs. The origin of this receptor is a man in his forties with head and neck cancer. CDR3 in DNA: TGTGCCTGGAGTGTTGAGCTCACCATCGGCTACACCTTC. It encodes CAWSVELTIGYTF.